This TCR beta chain is from a study of CD8 T cells in Susac syndrome. The sample holds one count of this clonotype. TEMRA cells were FACS-enriched, while CD8+ and CD4+ T cells were negatively isolated. Roughly 0.45 to 1 ug RNA was reverse transcribed with random hexamers. Amplification of the TCR beta CDR3 was carried out by immunoSEQ multiplex PCR, which spanned a total of 54 Vbeta and 13 Jbeta segments. TCRdb ran MiXCR on the immunoSEQ multiplex PCR reads and lists one entry per CDR3 protein. In the table there are about 250,000 distinct CDR3 sequences, just under 95% of which are singletons. The source material was CD4+ T cells from PBMCs. This TCR was recovered from a human donor with multiple sclerosis.

CDR3 coding DNA: TGTGCCAGCACCCCGTCCAGGGATCAGCCCCAGCATTTT. Amino acids: CASTPSRDQPQHF. This chain links TRBV6-5 with TRBJ1-5; D is perhaps TRBD1 (5 bases). Germline assignment: CDR1 MNHEY and CDR2 SVGAGI. This CDR3 is built from 13 residues. Between the trimmed V and J ends, which lost 7 bases and 5 bases, there was a span of 12 bases.